Shown below are 32 T cell receptor beta chains from a single sample sequenced in a study of blood T cells in healthy people across ages. PCR was performed a second time for roughly 7 to 12 cycles using a sample-barcoded 5' primer and a J-beta primer mix. A single record per CDR3 protein comes from TCRdb applying MiXCR to the 5' RACE reads. This table has 1.8 million or so distinct CDR3 sequences, more than 35% appearing once. The sequenced sample consisted of blood. These receptors were taken from a human donor in good health.

The V call is TRBV7-2, the J call TRBJ1-3, with D hard to call. Germline V gives CDR1 SGHTA, CDR2 FQGNSA. The CDR3 consists of 14 residues. Trimming removed 4 bases at V and 3 bases at J, with 10 bases between. CDR3 sequence reads: CASSSFTGGNTIYF. CDR3 in DNA: TGTGCCAGCAGCTCCTTTACTGGTGGAAACACCATATATTTT. Full variable domain (remainder filled in from reference TRBV7-2 and TRBJ1-3): GAGVSQSPSNKVTEKGKDVELRCDPISGHTALYWYRQSLGQGLEFLIYFQGNSAPDKSGLPSDRFSAERTGGSVSTLTIQRTQQEDSAVYLCASSSFTGGNTIYFGEGSWLTVV.

The chain is built from TRBV2 and TRBJ2-3; D gene uncertain. This CDR3 is built from 14 residues. Germline CDR1 and CDR2: SNHLY and FYNNEI. The V gene lost 6 bases and the J gene lost 5 bases, with 15 bases spanning the gap. This CDR3 is CASSPLWSGDTQYF. The CDR3 region has the DNA TGTGCCAGCAGCCCCCTGTGGTCAGGAGATACGCAGTATTTT.

The gene calls are TRBV20-1 and TRBJ1-2, with TRBD1 as a possible D gene (5 bases). Germline CDR1 is DFQATT and CDR2 is SNEGSKA (reference sequence). CDR3 length: 15 residues. Trimming stripped 2 bases from V and 8 bases from J, with 21 bases between. The CDR3: CSARPPSGTNLGYTF. CDR3 nucleotide sequence: TGCAGTGCTAGACCACCTTCCGGGACTAATCTCGGCTACACCTTC.

To note about this clonotype: The junction does not match germline at one end; this may be a read error. The chain combines TRBV7-9 with TRBJ1-2; D gene unclear. The CDR3 runs 13 residues. Germline V CDR1 and CDR2: SEHNR, FQNEAQ (reference sequence). CDR3 DNA sequence: TGTGCCAGTAGCTTTAGCCAATACTGTGGCTACACCTTC. Translation gives CASSFSQYCGYTF.

Comment on this clonotype: Possible read error: a much larger clone is one base away. The chain links TRBV7-3 to TRBJ2-3; TRBD2 might be the D (6 bases). CDR1 SGHTA and CDR2 FQGTGA come from the germline V gene. The CDR3 totals 15 residues. CDR3 DNA sequence: TGTGCCAACAGCCTAGGCGGGATGATCACAGATACGCAGTATTTT. It is translated as CANSLGGMITDTQYF. Full variable domain (remainder filled in from reference TRBV7-3 and TRBJ2-3): GAGVSQTPSNKVTEKGKYVELRCDPISGHTALYWYRQSLGQGPEFLIYFQGTGAADDSGLPNDRFFAVRPEGSVSTLKIQRTERGDSAVYLCANSLGGMITDTQYFGPGTRLTVL.

The chain combines TRBV29-1 with TRBJ2-7; possibly TRBD2 for D (6 bases). Germline-derived CDR1 and CDR2 are SQVTM and ANQGSEA. The CDR3 covers 14 residues. V was cut by 7 bases and J by 5 bases, with 21 bases left in between. DNA for the CDR3: TGCAGCGCAAACTCCGGGACTGCCACCCACGAGCAGTACTTC. Protein sequence: CSANSGTATHEQYF.

V and J are TRBV28 and TRBJ1-1, with D unresolved. The CDR3 consists of 13 residues. The germline V gene encodes CDR1 MDHEN and CDR2 SYDVKM. Trimming shortened V by 3 bases and J by 4 bases, and 9 bases separated the two germline ends. CDR3 sequence: CASSFGEPTEAFF. Here the CDR3 DNA reads TGTGCCAGCAGTTTTGGGGAGCCCACTGAAGCTTTCTTT.

The J gene is TRBJ2-7, the V gene TRBV3-1; D gene ambiguous. The germline gives CDR1 LGHDT, CDR2 YNNKEL (reference sequence). CDR3 length equals 12 residues. V was clipped by 4 bases and J by 7 bases, with 11 bases between them. This CDR3 reads CASSLLGMEQYF. CDR3 DNA sequence: TGTGCCAGCAGCCTCCTGGGGATGGAGCAGTACTTC.

The V call is TRBV29-1, the J call TRBJ1-1, with D maybe TRBD1 (6 bases). This CDR3 comprises 14 residues. V was clipped by 7 bases and J by 5 bases, with 20 bases between them. Looked up from germline, CDR1 is SQVTM and CDR2 is ANQGSEA. The CDR3 nucleotides are TGCAGCGCTCACCCTCAGGGAGGGGGAACTGAAGCTTTCTTT. Translated: CSAHPQGGGTEAFF.

V gene TRBV6-1 combines with J gene TRBJ2-1; D remains unclear. V lost 4 bases and J lost 9, with 4 bases in between. This CDR3 region has 10 residues. CDR1 is MNHNS and CDR2 is SASEGT in the germline V gene. The CDR3 sequence is CASSVAEQFF. CDR3 bases: TGTGCCAGCAGTGTGGCTGAGCAGTTCTTC.

The gene calls are TRBV24-1 and TRBJ2-1; no clear D. The CDR3 loop spans 14 amino acids. With 4 bases removed from V and 4 bases from J, the gap between germline ends came to 10 bases. Germline CDR1 reads KGHDR; CDR2 reads SFDVKD. CDR3 amino acids: CATSDLGNYNEQFF. The CDR3 nucleotides read TGTGCCACCAGTGACCTGGGAAATTACAATGAGCAGTTCTTC.

The genes are TRBV20-1 and TRBJ1-5; D might be TRBD1 (6 bases). Between the trimmed V and J ends, which lost 3 bases and 5 bases, there was a span of 14 bases. The CDR3 contains 14 residues. Per germline, CDR1 DFQATT and CDR2 SNEGSKA (reference sequence). The DNA of the CDR3 is TGCAGTGCTAGGAACCTAGGGGGGCATCAGCCCCAGCATTTT. Translating it yields CSARNLGGHQPQHF.

The genes are TRBV7-3 and TRBJ2-1, with D maybe TRBD2 (6 bases). The J call may be wrong; the DNA end is better matched by TRBJ2-7. Germline CDR1 reads SGHTA; CDR2 reads FQGTGA. The CDR3 covers 16 residues. The CDR3 protein is CASARWEVSGSPEQYF. CDR3 in DNA: TGTGCCAGCGCACGATGGGAGGTCAGCGGGTCGCCTGAGCAGTACTTC.

The genes are TRBV20-1 and TRBJ2-3, with D perhaps matching TRBD1 (6 bases). CDR3 size: 14 residues. Germline V lookup: CDR1 DFQATT, CDR2 SNEGSKA (reference sequence). Trimming removed 5 bases at V and 0 bases at J, with 12 bases between. The CDR3 spells CSASGTPSTDTQYF. CDR3 DNA sequence: TGCAGTGCTTCCGGGACACCTAGCACAGATACGCAGTATTTT.

This clonotype was observed a handful of times. The gene calls are TRBV9 and TRBJ2-7; possible D gene TRBD2, 5 bases. V lost 4 bases to trimming and J lost 3 bases, with 20 bases between them. CDR3 length equals 16 residues. From germline, CDR1 is SGDLS and CDR2 YYNGEE. CDR3 region: CASSPRGWVNNYEQYF. In DNA, the CDR3 is TGTGCCAGCAGCCCACGAGGGTGGGTGAACAACTACGAGCAGTACTTC.

A few counts support this clonotype. The chain has TRBV27 and TRBJ2-3; no clear D. With 7 bases removed from V and 11 bases from J, the gap between germline ends came to 22 bases. CDR1 MNHEY and CDR2 SMNVEV come from the germline V gene (reference sequence). The CDR3 totals 14 residues. The chain's CDR3 is CASIPLGEIYRQYF. CDR3 nucleotide sequence: TGTGCCAGCATTCCCTTAGGCGAGATCTATAGGCAGTATTTT.

V usage is TRBV29-1 and J usage is TRBJ2-7; 8 bases agree with TRBD1. V lost 4 bases and J lost 7; bases outside the gene matches: 12. The germline V gene encodes CDR1 SQVTM and CDR2 ANQGSEA. The CDR3 runs 14 residues. The CDR3: CSVGVGQGASEQYF. In DNA form, the CDR3 reads TGCAGCGTTGGGGTTGGGCAGGGGGCAAGTGAGCAGTACTTC.

DNA of the CDR3: TGCAGTGCTAGAGGCCGACCGGGACAGGGGAGCGAGCAGTACTTC. As protein: CSARGRPGQGSEQYF. This chain connects TRBV20-1 to TRBJ2-7, with 10 positions matching TRBD1. CDR3 length: 15 amino acids. V was clipped by 1 base and J by 6 bases; unmatched bases: 9. Looked up from germline, CDR1 is DFQATT and CDR2 is SNEGSKA (reference sequence).

This chain links TRBV29-1 with TRBJ1-2; 9 bases match TRBD1. The germline gives CDR1 SQVTM, CDR2 ANQGSEA. The CDR3 length is 17 residues. The junction had 15 bases not matched to a gene; V was cut back by 4 bases and J by 3 bases. This CDR3 reads CSVVVFSVTGGDYGYTF. The CDR3 nucleotides are TGCAGCGTTGTTGTTTTCTCGGTCACAGGGGGCGACTATGGCTACACCTTC.

The chain links TRBV6-5 to TRBJ1-1; D gene uncertain. CDR3 length: 13 residues. Germline-derived CDR1 and CDR2 are MNHEY and SVGAGI. Trimming shortened V by 5 bases and J by 3 bases, and 10 bases separated the two germline ends. CDR3 region: CASSVRGYTEAFF. The CDR3 DNA sequence: TGTGCCAGCAGTGTACGGGGATACACTGAAGCTTTCTTT.

The chain employs TRBV6-2 or TRBV6-3 and TRBJ2-7; D may match TRBD1 or TRBD2 (5 bases each). V lost 2 bases and J lost 2, with 19 bases in between. The CDR3 sequence is 17 residues long. Germline CDR1 reads MNHEY; CDR2 reads SVGEGT. In DNA form, the CDR3 reads TGTGCCAGCAGTTACCGGGGCGTGGGGGTCAAACCCTACGAGCAGTACTTC. Protein: CASSYRGVGVKPYEQYF.

This clonotype was seen a handful of times. This rearrangement joins TRBV27 to TRBJ1-6; TRBD1 aligns across 7 bases. The CDR3 runs to 13 residues. CDR1 MNHEY and CDR2 SMNVEV come from the germline V gene (reference sequence). With V trimmed by 4 bases and J by 8 bases, 2 bases remained unmatched. The CDR3 loop is CASSWQGDSPLHF. The CDR3 region has the DNA TGTGCCAGCAGTTGGCAGGGGGATTCACCCCTCCACTTT.

About this clonotype itself: Germline is not matched at one junction end, which may reflect a read error. The rearrangement links TRBV7-6 to TRBJ1-6; no definite D call. This CDR3 has 13 amino acids. CDR1 is SGHVS and CDR2 is FNYEAQ in the germline V gene. CDR3 residues: CASKRAGDSPLHF. The DNA for the CDR3 is TGTGCCTCTAAGCGGGCCGGGGATTCGCCCCTCCACTTT.

The chain employs TRBV20-1 and TRBJ2-3, with TRBD1 matching 7 bases. The junction had 20 bases not matched to a gene; V was cut back by 2 bases and J by 0 bases. The CDR3 has 20 residues. Germline loops: CDR1 DFQATT, CDR2 SNEGSKA (reference sequence). The CDR3 spells CSARSDIKGQRWSSTDTQYF. CDR3 in DNA: TGCAGTGCTAGATCGGATATAAAGGGACAGAGATGGTCTAGCACAGATACGCAGTATTTT.

This sequence joins TRBV24-1 and TRBJ2-5; no reliable D call. Germline values: CDR1 KGHDR, CDR2 SFDVKD. This CDR3 region has 16 residues. Trimming took off 0 bases at V and 0 bases at J, with 10 bases between the two ends. CDR3 coding DNA: TGTGCCACCAGTGATTTGGGCAGGAACGACCAAGAGACCCAGTACTTC. Its translation: CATSDLGRNDQETQYF.

The chain employs TRBV28 and TRBJ2-3, with no clear D. CDR3 length equals 15 residues. CDR1 is MDHEN and CDR2 is SYDVKM in the germline V gene. V was pared by 1 base and J by 4 bases, with 12 bases between. The CDR3 DNA follows: TGTGCCAGCAGTTTATTTGGGAAGCCTTCAGATACGCAGTATTTT. This sequence encodes CASSLFGKPSDTQYF.

The J gene is TRBJ2-2, the V gene TRBV7-9; no clear D gene. The CDR3 is made up of 12 amino acids. Per the germline V gene, CDR1 is SEHNR and CDR2 is FQNEAQ (reference sequence). Deletions cut 3 bases from V and 6 bases from J, with 5 bases between. The CDR3 DNA sequence: TGTGCCAGCAGCTTGTGGTCCGGGGAGCTGTTTTTT. This gives the protein CASSLWSGELFF.

Only a few counts were recorded for this clonotype. This chain uses TRBV29-1 with TRBJ1-2, with D perhaps TRBD1 (5 bases). This CDR3 has 11 amino acids. Germline-derived CDR1 and CDR2 are SQVTM and ANQGSEA. V lost 7 bases and J lost 6, with 12 bases in between. Here the CDR3 reads CSDWGPDGYTF. For the CDR3, the DNA is TGCAGCGATTGGGGCCCGGATGGCTACACCTTC.

The V gene is TRBV20-1, the J gene TRBJ2-3, with D hard to call. The V gene lost 2 bases and the J gene lost 4 bases, with 10 bases spanning the gap. The CDR3 loop spans 13 amino acids. Germline V gene sequence: CDR1 DFQATT, CDR2 SNEGSKA (reference sequence). The CDR3 DNA sequence: TGCAGTGCTAGATTACCCACCCCAGATACGCAGTATTTT. Translated: CSARLPTPDTQYF.

The genes are TRBV6-1 and TRBJ2-7; TRBD1 matches 7 bases. This CDR3 region has 16 residues. Trimming took 5 bases from V and 7 from J; bases not matched to a gene: 17. The germline V gene encodes CDR1 MNHNS and CDR2 SASEGT. This chain's CDR3 is CASSRARQGNLGEQYF. The CDR3 DNA reads as TGTGCCAGCAGTAGGGCGCGACAGGGAAACTTAGGAGAGCAGTACTTC.

The V call is TRBV10-3, the J call TRBJ1-1; no firm D call. V lost 3 bases to trimming and J lost 6 bases, with 11 bases between them. CDR1 is ENHRY and CDR2 is SYGVKD in the germline V gene. The length of the CDR3 is 13 residues. Written as DNA, the CDR3 is TGTGCCATCAGTGAAAACCCGGTAGCTGAAGCTTTCTTT. Its protein product is CAISENPVAEAFF.

The J gene is TRBJ1-2, the V gene TRBV5-1, with D perhaps TRBD1 (5 bases). With 0 bases removed from V and 2 bases from J, the gap between germline ends came to 11 bases. Germline lookup yields CDR1 SGHRS and CDR2 YFSETQ. CDR3 size: 15 residues. The CDR3 is CASSLAPGGNYGYTF. The CDR3 DNA sequence: TGCGCCAGCAGCTTGGCGCCGGGGGGAAACTATGGCTACACCTTC.